A single T cell receptor beta chain is shown here with its context. Both 60 Vbeta primers and 13 Jbeta primers went into the PCR. The table came from immunoSEQ multiplex PCR; TCRdb's copy has only in-frame clones and leaves some out. The repertoire consists of over 150,000 clones, with 80% occurring once and the leading ten covering around 1.3%. The entry originates in a study of cytomegalovirus exposure and HLA in healthy donors. The length of the CDR3 is 15 residues. V was clipped by 5 bases and J by 4 bases; unmatched bases: 7. Germline V gene sequence: CDR1 KGHSH, CDR2 LQKENI. This TCR was recovered from a woman between 45 and 65 years old in good health and CMV-seronegative. The V and J genes are TRBV18 and TRBJ1-1, with TRBD1 matching 10 bases. Sequencing input: PBMCs. In nucleotides, the CDR3 is TGTGCCAGCTCAACCAGGACAGGGGGGGGCACTGAAGCTTTCTTT. This gives the protein CASSTRTGGGTEAFF.